This TCR beta chain was retrieved from a study of blood T cell repertoires in COVID-19. This table comes from immunoSEQ multiplex PCR, and its TCRdb copy is limited to in-frame clones, with some not included. The sample carries some 210,000 clones, approximately 90% recorded once. With 3 bases removed from V and 7 bases from J, the gap between germline ends came to 6 bases. The CDR3 covers 12 residues. The receptor was isolated from a woman in her thirties or forties who had recovered from COVID-19. Input material: peripheral blood. The gene calls are TRBV12-3 or TRBV12-4 and TRBJ2-2; D is undetermined. The CDR3 is CASSFLVGELFF. CDR3 nucleotides: TGTGCCAGCAGTTTTCTAGTCGGGGAGCTGTTTTTT.